This TCR beta chain was found in a study of blood T cell repertoires in COVID-19. Method: immunoSEQ multiplex PCR; TCRdb's copy keeps in-frame clones and lacks some. The data show 70,000 to 95,000 clones, roughly 92% seen once. Per the germline V gene, CDR1 is SGDLS and CDR2 is YYNGEE. Trimming took 0 bases from V and 8 from J, leaving 17 bases between them. This CDR3 has 15 residues. This sequence originates from a man aged 50 to 60 with COVID-19, enrolled during active disease. The rearrangement links TRBV9 to TRBJ1-2, with D unresolved. Sequenced material: peripheral blood. For the CDR3, the DNA is TGTGCCAGCAGCGTAGCGGCAGGATCTATGTGGGGCTACACCTTC. Translated: CASSVAAGSMWGYTF.